The clone carrying this T cell receptor (beta chain) has a single count. The data stem from a study of blood T cell repertoires in COVID-19. Study in general: Both acute and convalescent COVID-19 samples were obtained from the United States, Italy and Spain.

Germline lookup yields CDR1 MDHEN and CDR2 SYDVKM. Germline trimming cut 6 bases from V and 0 bases from J; bases unmatched to any gene: 4. The CDR3 runs 15 residues. Authors' processing steps: By means of reference gene primer amplification, nucleated cell counts were estimated. Profiled with immunoSEQ multiplex PCR; TCRdb holds only in-frame clones, not every one. Clonal size and the V and J genes are those of that table, whereas D and trimming came from the DNA. The sample consists of 30,000 to 50,000 clones, around three quarters of them appearing once. The receptor's source is an older man with active or convalescent COVID-19. The chain employs TRBV28 and TRBJ2-3; TRBD1 agrees at 9 bases. The specimen was peripheral blood. Here the CDR3 reads CASRGTGFSTDTQYF. The CDR3 DNA sequence: TGTGCCAGCAGGGGGACAGGGTTTAGCACAGATACGCAGTATTTT.